Listed below are T cell receptor beta chains from one sample, sequenced in a study of T cell changes during pregnancy in multiple sclerosis. Data came from immunoSEQ multiplex PCR; TCRdb stores just in-frame clones and leaves some out. The sample comprises roughly 100,000 clones, roughly nine tenths of which are singletons, and roughly 1.6% rests with the top ten. This sample comprised peripheral blood, obtained before pregnancy. The receptor source for this set is a female donor with multiple sclerosis, enrolled in a pregnancy study. CDR3s leave out the opening cysteine and the closing phenylalanine or tryptophan. Not every row has a clone size; where given, it reads once, few, many or a size class.

j_call	v_call	clone_size	cdr3_aa
TRBJ1-1	TRBV5-1	-	ASSSGGRGATEAF
TRBJ2-3	TRBV6-5	-	ASSLLAGVTDTQY
TRBJ2-1	TRBV5-5	-	ASSLSSLAFDNEQF
TRBJ1-1	TRBV7-2	-	ASSPDGQGLTEAF
TRBJ2-2	TRBV29-1	-	SAVGGFPNTGELF
TRBJ2-3	TRBV11-2	-	ASSLVWDVSGRFIDTQY
TRBJ1-5	TRBV18	-	ASSREGGQPQH
TRBJ2-1	TRBV29-1	once	SVSAVGTSGKMGQF
TRBJ2-7	TRBV27	-	ASSWASGNSYEQY
TRBJ1-1	TRBV25-1	-	ASSPGQGRFTF
TRBJ1-1	TRBV30	-	AWSVWDRNTEAF
TRBJ2-7	TRBV5-4	-	ASSPQLGGRDEQY
TRBJ2-2	TRBV7-2	-	ASKLDRNTGELF
TRBJ2-5	TRBV18	-	ASSPNTETQY
TRBJ1-2	TRBV6-1	-	ASSRTGKDYGYT
TRBJ2-7	TRBV15	-	ATSREAEDEQY
TRBJ1-3	TRBV19	-	AIGVFSGNTIY
TRBJ2-5	TRBV7-9	-	ASSEGLAEQETQY
TRBJ1-2	TRBV5-1	-	ASSLAVGGSYGYT
TRBJ2-5	TRBV7-6	-	ASSAGTSGGAQETQY
TRBJ1-1	TRBV4-3	few	ASSPTGSFEAF
TRBJ1-2	TRBV29-1	-	SVESHGTGGADGYT
TRBJ2-1	TRBV6-1	-	ASSDRGGRAYNEQF
TRBJ2-7	TRBV6-5	-	ASSYSVTTAYEQY
TRBJ2-2	TRBV18	-	ASSPYRRANTGELF
TRBJ1-2	TRBV11-3	once	ASSHRTGDLYGYT
TRBJ2-1	TRBV11-3	-	ASSLGGKYNEQF
TRBJ1-3	TRBV18	-	ASSPPNRAGNTIY
TRBJ2-7	TRBV4-2	-	ASSPWVGTGAYEQY
TRBJ2-7	TRBV27	-	ASSLAGTQNLHEQY
TRBJ2-7	TRBV6-1	-	ASMQLAGLPYEQY
TRBJ1-1	TRBV19	-	ASSILGGTEAF
TRBJ1-4	TRBV6-6	-	ASSYGTGGAGEKLF
TRBJ2-2	TRBV7-9	-	ASSPPGQTTGELF
TRBJ2-3	TRBV6-4	-	ASSVSFTDTQY
TRBJ1-6	TRBV7-3	-	ASSGTDPNSPLH
TRBJ1-2	TRBV27	-	ASNLPHGTGAWGYT
TRBJ1-2	TRBV10-3	-	AISDSGQGFGGYT
TRBJ2-7	TRBV7-7	once	ASSSGLANFYEQY
TRBJ2-3	TRBV7-3	-	ASSPGGGSTDTQY
TRBJ1-4	TRBV19	-	ASSIRDTTSKVPLF
TRBJ2-7	TRBV28	-	ASTIGNARGAYEQY
TRBJ2-2	TRBV2	-	ASRAGGFTGELF
TRBJ2-3	TRBV9	-	ASSEVATDTQY
TRBJ2-3	TRBV27	-	ASSVLAGGGTDTQY
TRBJ1-1	TRBV5-6	-	ASQLDPTENTEAF
TRBJ2-4	TRBV4-3	once	ASSQDYGVTGVLMNIQY
TRBJ2-2	TRBV7-9	-	ASSTSGRAGELF
TRBJ2-3	TRBV27	-	ASSWIGATDTQY
TRBJ2-1	TRBV27	-	ASSLRRGLAELYNEQF